This entry features one T cell receptor (beta chain) sequence. Its antigen is as yet unknown. This sample stems from a study of T cell responses to AZD1222 COVID-19 vaccine. In the study overall: Investigators merged groups given second doses at roughly 4 or roughly 12 weeks. Regarding the study as a whole: Seropositivity was recorded at baseline in only 6 or 7 AZD1222 recipients. Nearly half of spike-specific TCRs reportedly target variant regions that are unmutated in the B.1.351 and B.1.1.7 variants. Regions 160-218 and 743-854 dominated among vaccine-associated CD4 TCRs spanning spike.

Here immunoSEQ multiplex PCR was the method, and the copy in TCRdb shows in-frame clones only, minus some. The table has about 100,000 clones, about nine tenths seen once. With 2 bases removed from V and 2 bases from J, the gap between germline ends came to 13 bases. CDR3 size: 16 residues. Germline CDR1 reads ENHRY; CDR2 reads SYGVKD. The sequencing here drew on peripheral blood, taken on day 0 of AZD1222 vaccination. The clonotype was recovered from an adult in good health. V usage is TRBV10-3 and J usage is TRBJ2-1, with a weak D call TRBD2 (5 bases). This CDR3 is CAISEGMAGTYNEQFF. CDR3 DNA: TGTGCCATCAGTGAGGGGATGGCGGGTACCTACAATGAGCAGTTCTTC.